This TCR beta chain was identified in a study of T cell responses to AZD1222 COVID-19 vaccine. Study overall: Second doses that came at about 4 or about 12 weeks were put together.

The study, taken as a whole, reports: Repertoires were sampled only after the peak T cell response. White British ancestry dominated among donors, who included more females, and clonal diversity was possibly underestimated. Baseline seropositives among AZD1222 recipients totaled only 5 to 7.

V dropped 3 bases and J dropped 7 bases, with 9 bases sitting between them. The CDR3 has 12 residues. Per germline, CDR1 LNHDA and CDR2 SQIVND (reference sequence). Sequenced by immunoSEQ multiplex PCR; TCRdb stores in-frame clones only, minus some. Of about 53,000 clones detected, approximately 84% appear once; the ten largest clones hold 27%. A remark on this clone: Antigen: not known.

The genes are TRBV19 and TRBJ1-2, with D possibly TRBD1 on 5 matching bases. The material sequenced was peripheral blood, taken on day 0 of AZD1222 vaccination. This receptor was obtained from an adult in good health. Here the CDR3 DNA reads TGTGCCAGTAGTATGCAGGGTAGTGGCTACACCTTC. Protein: CASSMQGSGYTF.